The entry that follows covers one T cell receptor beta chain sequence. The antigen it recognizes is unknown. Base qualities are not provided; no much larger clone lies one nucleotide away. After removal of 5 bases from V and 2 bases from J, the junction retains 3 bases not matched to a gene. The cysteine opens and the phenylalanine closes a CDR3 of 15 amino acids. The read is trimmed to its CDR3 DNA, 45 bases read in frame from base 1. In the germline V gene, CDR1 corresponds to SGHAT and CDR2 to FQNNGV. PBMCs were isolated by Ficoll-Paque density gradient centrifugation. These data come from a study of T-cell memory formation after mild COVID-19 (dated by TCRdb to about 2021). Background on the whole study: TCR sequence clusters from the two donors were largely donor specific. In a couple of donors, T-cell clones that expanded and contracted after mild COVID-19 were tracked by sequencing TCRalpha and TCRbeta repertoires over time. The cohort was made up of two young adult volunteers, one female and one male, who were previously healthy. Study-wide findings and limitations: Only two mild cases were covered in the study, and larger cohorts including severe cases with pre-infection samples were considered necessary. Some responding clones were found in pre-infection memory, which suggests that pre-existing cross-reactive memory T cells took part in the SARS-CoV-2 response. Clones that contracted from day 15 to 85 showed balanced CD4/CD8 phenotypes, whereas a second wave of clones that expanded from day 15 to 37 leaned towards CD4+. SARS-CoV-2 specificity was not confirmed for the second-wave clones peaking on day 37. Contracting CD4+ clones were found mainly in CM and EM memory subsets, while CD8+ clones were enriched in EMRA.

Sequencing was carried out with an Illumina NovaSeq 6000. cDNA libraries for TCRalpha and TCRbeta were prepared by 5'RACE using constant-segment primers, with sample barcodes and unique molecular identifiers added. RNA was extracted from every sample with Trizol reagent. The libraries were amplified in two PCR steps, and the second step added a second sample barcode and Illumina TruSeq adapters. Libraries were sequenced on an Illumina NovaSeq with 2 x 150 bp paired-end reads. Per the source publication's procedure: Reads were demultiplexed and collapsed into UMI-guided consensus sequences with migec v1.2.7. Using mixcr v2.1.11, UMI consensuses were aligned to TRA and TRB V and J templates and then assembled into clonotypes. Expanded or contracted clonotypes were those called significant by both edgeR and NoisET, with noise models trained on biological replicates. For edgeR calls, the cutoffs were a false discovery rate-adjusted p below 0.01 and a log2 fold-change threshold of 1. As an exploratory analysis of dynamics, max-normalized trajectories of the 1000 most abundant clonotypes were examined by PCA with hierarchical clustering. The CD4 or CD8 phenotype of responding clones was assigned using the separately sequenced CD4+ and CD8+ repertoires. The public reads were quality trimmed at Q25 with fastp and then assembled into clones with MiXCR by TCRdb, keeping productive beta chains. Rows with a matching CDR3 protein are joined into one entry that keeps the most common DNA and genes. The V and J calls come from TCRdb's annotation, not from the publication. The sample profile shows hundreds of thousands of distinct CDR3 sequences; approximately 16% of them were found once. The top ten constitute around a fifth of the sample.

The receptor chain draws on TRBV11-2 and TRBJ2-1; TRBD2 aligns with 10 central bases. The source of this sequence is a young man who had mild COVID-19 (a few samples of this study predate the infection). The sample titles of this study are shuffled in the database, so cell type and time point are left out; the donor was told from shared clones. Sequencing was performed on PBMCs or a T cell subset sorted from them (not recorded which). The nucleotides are TGTGCCAGCAGCGCAGCGGGGGGGGCCTACAATGAGCAGTTCTTC. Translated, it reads CASSAAGGAYNEQFF.